In its sample, the clone carrying this T cell receptor beta chain was seen a few times. The data were taken from a study of shared clonotypes between healthy human individuals. This table comes from immunoSEQ multiplex PCR, and its TCRdb copy is limited to in-frame clones, with some not included. The data hold about half a million clones, with around three quarters observed a single time. Unmatched junction bases numbered 9, after V lost 5 bases and J lost 12 bases. Germline loops: CDR1 SGHRS, CDR2 YFSETQ. The CDR3 is 12 amino acids. Sequencing used PBMCs. This chain links TRBV5-1 with TRBJ1-1, with TRBD1 matching 8 bases. This TCR came from a woman aged 40 to 55 in good health. Some clones in this sample may be carry-over from other donors' samples. The CDR3: CASSRDRGLSFF. The CDR3 DNA follows: TGCGCCAGCAGTCGAGACAGGGGTTTGTCTTTCTTT. Looking up the rest from reference TRBV5-1 and TRBJ1-1 gives the full variable domain: KAGVTQTPRYLIKTRGQQVTLSCSPISGHRSVSWYQQTPGQGLQFLFEYFSETQRNKGNFPGRFSGRQFSNSRSEMNVSTLELGDSALYLCASSRDRGLSFFGQGTRLTVV.